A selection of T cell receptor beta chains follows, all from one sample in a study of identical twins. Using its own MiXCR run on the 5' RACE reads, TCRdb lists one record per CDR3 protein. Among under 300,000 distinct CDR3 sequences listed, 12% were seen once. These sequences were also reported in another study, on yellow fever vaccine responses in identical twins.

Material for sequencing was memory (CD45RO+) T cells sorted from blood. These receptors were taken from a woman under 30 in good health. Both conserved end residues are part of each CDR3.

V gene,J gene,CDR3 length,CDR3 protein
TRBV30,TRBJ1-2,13,CAWTDRGGVGYTF
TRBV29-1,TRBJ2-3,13,CSLWDYGTDTQYF
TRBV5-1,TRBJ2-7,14,CASSLGQAPGEQYF
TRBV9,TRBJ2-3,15,CASSVRGLVTDTQYF
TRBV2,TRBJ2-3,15,CASSHGVQGGNTQYF
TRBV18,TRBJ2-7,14,CASSPDSGGASEYF
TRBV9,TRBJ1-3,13,CASSVLGGNTIYF
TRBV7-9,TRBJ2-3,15,CASSLEWRRGDTQYF
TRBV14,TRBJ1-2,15,CASSQTGTGNYGYTF
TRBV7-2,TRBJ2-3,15,CASRERSGPLDTQYF
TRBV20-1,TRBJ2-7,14,CSASLPTEVYEQYF
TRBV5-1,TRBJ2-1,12,CASSFAGEEQFF
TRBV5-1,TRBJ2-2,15,CASSLVGSWTGELFF
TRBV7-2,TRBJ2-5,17,CASSRTLGGRAEETQYF
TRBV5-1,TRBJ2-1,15,CASSQSGQTYNEQFF
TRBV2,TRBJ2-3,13,CGFKGNRGDTQYF
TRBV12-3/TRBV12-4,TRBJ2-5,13,CASSLAQGETQYF
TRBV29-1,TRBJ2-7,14,CSVGSQGAQYEQYF
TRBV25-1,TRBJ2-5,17,CASSEYQRKSGEETQYF
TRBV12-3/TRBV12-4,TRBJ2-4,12,CASSPGLNIQYF
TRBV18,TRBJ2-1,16,CASSPPELAGEGEQFF
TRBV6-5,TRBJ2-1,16,CASSYRGQGANNEQFF
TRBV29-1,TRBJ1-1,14,CSVEERGMNTEAFF
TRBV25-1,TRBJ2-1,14,CASSHTSGISEQFF
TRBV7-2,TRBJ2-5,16,CASSSTGTSGKETQYF
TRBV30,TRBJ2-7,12,CAWSGSYYEQYF
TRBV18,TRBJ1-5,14,CASSRQGGNQPQHF
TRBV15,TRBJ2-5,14,CATSRTTGEETQYF
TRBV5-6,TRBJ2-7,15,CASSLAGSGSYEQYF
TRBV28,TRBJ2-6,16,CASSSQGARGANVLTF
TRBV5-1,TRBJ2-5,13,CASIGTGRETQYF
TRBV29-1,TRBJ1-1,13,CSVGTLGDTEAFF